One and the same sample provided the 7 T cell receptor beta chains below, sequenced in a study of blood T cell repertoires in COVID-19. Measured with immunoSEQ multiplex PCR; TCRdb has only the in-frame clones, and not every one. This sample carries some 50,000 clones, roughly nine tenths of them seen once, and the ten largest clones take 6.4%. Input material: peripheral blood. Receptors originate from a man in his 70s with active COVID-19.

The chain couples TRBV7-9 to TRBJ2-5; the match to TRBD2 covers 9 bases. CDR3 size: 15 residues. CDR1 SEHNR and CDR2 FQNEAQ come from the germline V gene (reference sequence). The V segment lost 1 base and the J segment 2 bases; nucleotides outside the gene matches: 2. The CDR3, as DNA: TGTGCCAGCAGCTTAGGCGGGGGGGTTCAAGAGACCCAGTACTTC. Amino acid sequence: CASSLGGGVQETQYF.

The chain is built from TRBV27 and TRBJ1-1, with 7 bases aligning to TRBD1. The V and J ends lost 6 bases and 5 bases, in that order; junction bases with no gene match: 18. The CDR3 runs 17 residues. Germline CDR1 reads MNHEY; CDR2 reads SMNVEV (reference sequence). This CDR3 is CASSPMLTGSGLTEAFF. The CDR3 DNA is TGTGCCAGCAGCCCAATGTTGACAGGGAGTGGACTAACTGAAGCTTTCTTT.

The CDR3 region is CATSRVGGPYNEQFF. DNA of the CDR3: TGTGCCACCAGCAGAGTCGGGGGGCCCTACAATGAGCAGTTCTTC. This chain connects TRBV15 to TRBJ2-1; D is perhaps TRBD2 (7 bases). V was clipped by 1 base and J by 2 bases, with 9 bases between them. This CDR3 comprises 15 residues. In germline, CDR1 is LNHNV, CDR2 YYDKDF (reference sequence).

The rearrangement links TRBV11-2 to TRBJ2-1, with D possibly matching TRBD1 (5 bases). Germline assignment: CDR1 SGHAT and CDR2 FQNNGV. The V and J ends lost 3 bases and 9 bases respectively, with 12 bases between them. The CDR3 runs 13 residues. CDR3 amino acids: CASSFQGAGEQFF. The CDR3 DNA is TGTGCCAGCAGCTTTCAAGGGGCTGGTGAGCAGTTCTTC.

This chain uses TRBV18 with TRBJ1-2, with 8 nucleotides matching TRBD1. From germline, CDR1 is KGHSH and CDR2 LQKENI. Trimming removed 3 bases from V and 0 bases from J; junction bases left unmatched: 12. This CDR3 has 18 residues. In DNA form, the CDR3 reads TGTGCCAGCTCACCTCAAGGACAGGGCCCGTCGCCTAACTATGGCTACACCTTC. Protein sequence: CASSPQGQGPSPNYGYTF.

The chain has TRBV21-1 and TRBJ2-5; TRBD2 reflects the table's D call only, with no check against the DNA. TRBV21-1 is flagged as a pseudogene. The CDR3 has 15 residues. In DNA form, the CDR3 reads TGTGCCAGCTGGAAAGGCCGGGGGGTTGGTGAGACCCAGTACTTC. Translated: CASWKGRGVGETQYF.

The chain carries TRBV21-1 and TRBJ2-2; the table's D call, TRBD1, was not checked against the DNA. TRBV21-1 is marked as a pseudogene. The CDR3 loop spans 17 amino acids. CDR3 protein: CASSKSGQGRNTGELFF. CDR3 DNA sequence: TGTGCCAGCAGCAAATCCGGACAGGGTAGGAACACCGGGGAGCTGTTTTTT.